Presented here are 16 T cell receptor beta chains from one specimen sequenced in a study of immune characteristics of hereditary and idiopathic chronic pancreatitis. Total pancreatectomy with islet autotransplantation was the source of the chronic pancreatitis pancreas tissue. TCRdb's copy holds only in-frame clones and misses some; the assay was immunoSEQ multiplex PCR. In the table there are about 15,000 clones, more than 60% of which are singletons. Sequencing used pancreas tissue with hereditary chronic pancreatitis. The receptors derive from a human donor with chronic pancreatitis.

The chain couples TRBV6-5 to TRBJ1-1, with a possible D match to TRBD1 (5 bases). Germline CDR1 and CDR2: MNHEY and SVGAGI. The V gene lost 2 bases and the J gene lost 0 bases, with 13 bases spanning the gap. The CDR3 contains 16 residues. The DNA of the CDR3 is TGTGCCAGCAGTTACGGTCGCGGGGACCTGAACACTGAAGCTTTCTTT. Its translation is CASSYGRGDLNTEAFF.

The chain links TRBV6-1 to TRBJ1-3; D not resolved. The germline V gene encodes CDR1 MNHNS and CDR2 SASEGT. Trimming cost V 1 base and J 2 bases, with 12 bases left between them. CDR3 length equals 16 residues. The DNA for the CDR3 is TGTGCCAGCAGTGAAGAGGAGGGAGGTCCTGGAAACACCATATATTTT. The encoded protein is CASSEEEGGPGNTIYF.

This chain uses TRBV27 with TRBJ2-2; TRBD1 agrees at 7 bases. The CDR3 is made up of 16 amino acids. The germline gives CDR1 MNHEY, CDR2 SMNVEV (reference sequence). Germline trimming cut 1 base from V and 7 bases from J; bases unmatched to any gene: 9. This chain's CDR3 is CASSLLGTATFGELFF. The CDR3 bases are TGTGCCAGCAGTTTATTGGGGACAGCCACTTTCGGGGAGCTGTTTTTT.

V and J are TRBV4-2 and TRBJ2-7; the D gene is possibly TRBD1 (6 bases). The CDR3 runs 16 residues. Looked up from germline, CDR1 is LGHNA and CDR2 is YNFKEQ. V was shortened by 0 bases and J by 7 bases, with 19 bases between the two germline ends. For the CDR3, the DNA is TGTGCCAGCAGCCAAGACAGCGCAGGGGATGTTGTTGAGCAGTACTTC. The encoded protein is CASSQDSAGDVVEQYF.

The chain links TRBV20-1 to TRBJ2-5, with D hard to call. The V gene's germline CDR1 is DFQATT and CDR2 SNEGSKA (reference sequence). CDR3 size: 10 residues. V lost 5 bases and J 5 bases, leaving 6 bases between the germline ends. CDR3 sequence reads: CSARRETQYF. The CDR3 DNA sequence: TGCAGTGCTCGACGGGAGACCCAGTACTTC.

This sequence joins TRBV13 and TRBJ1-2; no clear D. The germline V and J ends were trimmed by 5 bases and 4 bases, with 14 bases remaining between them. The length of the CDR3 is 14 residues. The V gene's germline CDR1 is PRHDT and CDR2 FYEKMQ (reference sequence). This CDR3 is CASSARRPSYGYTF. The CDR3 DNA follows: TGTGCCAGCAGCGCCCGGAGGCCTTCCTATGGCTACACCTTC.

This sequence joins TRBV2 and TRBJ1-5; D possibly corresponds to TRBD1 (6 bases). The length of the CDR3 is 14 residues. CDR1 and CDR2 (germline): SNHLY, FYNNEI. V was pared by 5 bases and J by 2 bases, with 10 bases between. The CDR3, as DNA: TGTGCCAGCAGTCCCAGGGGAGGCAATCAGCCCCAGCATTTT. Its translation is CASSPRGGNQPQHF.

In nucleotides, the CDR3 is TGTGCCAGCAGTGAACGGGGCCAAGGCCTCTCTAACTATGGCTACACCTTC. Its protein product is CASSERGQGLSNYGYTF. The chain combines TRBV6-1 with TRBJ1-2; D is perhaps TRBD1 (5 bases). This CDR3 contains 17 residues. Germline lookup yields CDR1 MNHNS and CDR2 SASEGT. Trimming took 2 bases from V and 0 from J, leaving 16 bases between them.

This rearrangement joins TRBV28 to TRBJ1-6, with a possible D match to TRBD1 (6 bases). V was trimmed by 6 bases and J by 7 bases, leaving 16 bases between them. The CDR3 is 15 amino acids. Germline CDR1 is MDHEN and CDR2 is SYDVKM. The CDR3 loop is CASRFPGTRNSPLHF. As DNA, the CDR3 is TGTGCCAGCAGATTCCCCGGGACACGGAATTCACCCCTCCACTTT.

The chain is built from TRBV6-6 and TRBJ2-5, with a tentative D call TRBD2 (6 bases). CDR1 MNHNY and CDR2 SVGAGI come from the germline V gene (reference sequence). V was shortened by 5 bases and J by 5 bases, with 18 bases between the two germline ends. The CDR3 contains 15 residues. Here the CDR3 DNA reads TGTGCCAGCAGTGGGTCAGGGACTGGGGAGGAGACCCAGTACTTC. Protein: CASSGSGTGEETQYF.

This rearrangement joins TRBV6-6 to TRBJ2-1; a weak D match, TRBD2 (5 bases). The CDR3 spans 14 residues. Trimming left V 2 bases short and J 8 bases short, with 13 bases between. The germline CDR1 and CDR2 sequences are MNHNY and SVGAGI (reference sequence). The DNA for the CDR3 is TGTGCCAGCAGTTACGAGAGGCGGGCATATGAGCAGTTCTTC. It specifies CASSYERRAYEQFF.

The J gene is TRBJ2-5, the V gene TRBV28, with D perhaps TRBD1 or TRBD2 (5 bases each). The DNA end favors TRBJ2-7, so the J call may be wrong. The length of the CDR3 is 15 residues. Germline lookup yields CDR1 MDHEN and CDR2 SYDVKM. CDR3 nucleotides: TGTGCCGTTCGACGGGGCGGATGGGTGTCCTACGAGCAGTACTTC. This translates into CAVRRGGWVSYEQYF.

This chain links TRBV6-5 with TRBJ1-2; 7 nucleotides align to TRBD1. The CDR3 runs to 14 residues. From germline, CDR1 is MNHEY and CDR2 SVGAGI. V lost 6 bases to trimming and J lost 5 bases; unmatched junction nucleotides: 9. This chain's CDR3 is CASRRGTATYGYTF. CDR3 DNA: TGTGCCAGCAGGCGCGGGACAGCGACGTATGGCTACACCTTC.

CDR3 residues: CASRGGGNYEKLFF. For the CDR3, the DNA is TGTGCCAGCAGGGGTGGGGGGAACTATGAAAAACTGTTTTTT. The chain combines TRBV28 with TRBJ1-4, with D perhaps matching TRBD1 (5 bases). The CDR3 extends over 14 amino acids. In germline, CDR1 is MDHEN, CDR2 SYDVKM. V was trimmed by 6 bases and J by 6 bases, leaving 14 bases between them.

The gene calls are TRBV7-9 and TRBJ2-7, with D perhaps TRBD2 (6 bases). Trimming left V 4 bases short and J 3 bases short, with 16 bases between. The CDR3 consists of 15 residues. Germline CDR1 is SEHNR and CDR2 is FQNEAQ (reference sequence). CDR3 sequence: CASSSRGGINYEQYF. DNA for the CDR3: TGTGCCAGCAGCTCCAGAGGAGGGATTAACTACGAGCAGTACTTC.

This clone was seen more than once but under ten times. The identical CDR3 is also encoded by other nucleotide sequences in the sample. V is TRBV27 and J is TRBJ2-7, with TRBD1 matching over 11 bases. This CDR3 is 14 amino acids long. V shed 5 bases, J shed 1 base, and the junction held 1 base outside the gene matches. Germline CDR1 is MNHEY and CDR2 is SMNVEV (reference sequence). The CDR3 nucleotides are TGTGCCAGCAGTCGGGACAGGGGGTCCTACGAGCAGTACTTC. Protein product: CASSRDRGSYEQYF.